This T cell receptor beta chain is from a study of blood T cell repertoires in COVID-19 (dated by TCRdb to the early 2020s). With regard to the full study: The collaborator samples originated in the United States, Italy and Spain and spanned the acute and convalescent phases of COVID-19. The material from the prospective study consisted of cDNA or gDNA derived from T cells, B-cell-depleted T cells, or PBMCs. Subjects who had been exposed to COVID-19, were actively infected with it, or had recovered from it provided the deeply sampled blood TCRbeta repertoires that made up the dataset. The repertoires were released in a freely available public database meant as a resource for research on the immune response to SARS-CoV-2. The samples were drawn from two sources: the first 160 participants of the ongoing ImmuneRACE study, and 1,254 subjects contributed by 6 global collaborators. A de-identified subject ID, COVID-19 status, age in years and sex were almost always included in the sample metadata. Where available, HLA class I and class II types were taken from metadata supplied by the sample provider and were not determined by assay-based typing. Results and caveats for the whole study, not just this receptor: The amount of clinical and demographic metadata varied by source and participant and was provided uncurated.

As regards this clone: This clone's antigen is unknown. Per-nucleotide qualities are absent, and no much larger clonotype sits a single base away.

Its CDR3 holds 12 amino acids, cysteine through phenylalanine. Just CDR3 DNA is preserved here, 36 bases in frame from base 1. The V and J ends are trimmed by 6 bases and 3 bases, leaving 9 bases between them. The germline V gene encodes CDR1 MDHEN and CDR2 SYDVKM. Collaborating institutions collected whole blood in K2EDTA tubes following their own protocols. For TCRbeta analysis, collaborators shipped samples as frozen whole blood, isolated PBMCs, or DNA extracted from either of those sample types. TCRbeta CDR3 regions were amplified from genomic DNA using the immunoSEQ Assay, a bias-controlled multiplex PCR. As for the original processing: Within the assay, amplification of reference gene primers was used to estimate how many nucleated cells each sample contained. To quantify the absolute abundance of each unique TCRbeta CDR3 rearrangement, sequence reads were collapsed and filtered. For each sample, productive Simpson clonality was calculated by taking the square root of Simpson's diversity index across productive rearrangements. TCRdb provides this immuneACCESS table in a form limited to in-frame rearrangements. Some clones are lacking; in checked studies, under half of them reflect an unresolved V gene, and why the rest are absent is not known. The V and J calls and clone size are taken from that table; D and trimming were inferred from the DNA. Counted in this sample were roughly 50,000 clones; roughly 88% of them appeared once. Roughly 2.1% of the sample is in the top ten clones.

The V gene is TRBV28 and the J gene is TRBJ2-7; TRBD1 is perhaps the D gene, given 6 matching bases. The sequenced sample was peripheral blood. The sequence derives from a woman aged 55-69 years with acute or convalescent COVID-19. The bases are TGTGCCAGCAGGCGACAGGACTACGAGCAGTACTTC. Its protein product is CASRRQDYEQYF.